A selection of T cell receptor beta chains follows, all from one sample in a study of cytomegalovirus exposure and HLA in healthy donors. Sequencing was performed with immunoSEQ multiplex PCR; in TCRdb, only in-frame clones are kept and a portion is missing. The sample includes tens of thousands of clones, roughly 77% seen only once; the top ten take 14% to 15%. Material for sequencing was PBMCs. All receptors come from a middle-aged woman in good health and CMV-seropositive. Both conserved end residues are part of each CDR3. The order of the fields is V gene, CDR3 length, D gene, J gene, clone size, CDR3 DNA, CDR3 protein. D genes are given only for firm matches. Where a row states a size, it is once, few, many or the class of an expanded clone; other rows omit it.

>TRBV6-1|13|NA|TRBJ1-6|NA
TGTGCCAGCATTCTGGCTTATAATTCACCCCTCCACTTT
CASILAYNSPLHF
>TRBV5-4|13|NA|TRBJ1-3|NA
TGTGCCAGGTTTTTAGTCTCTGGAAACACCATATATTTT
CARFLVSGNTIYF
>TRBV4-1|14|TRBD1|TRBJ2-7|NA
TGCGCCAGCAGCCTCCACAGGGGAGCCTACGAGCAGTACTTC
CASSLHRGAYEQYF
>TRBV29-1|14|NA|TRBJ1-1|few
TGCAGCGTTGGTGCCAGTACCGAGAACACTGAAGCTTTCTTT
CSVGASTENTEAFF
>TRBV2|16|TRBD2|TRBJ2-2|NA
TGTGCCAGCAGTACTAGCGGGAGTCCGGACACCGGGGAGCTGTTTTTT
CASSTSGSPDTGELFF
>TRBV19|16|TRBD2|TRBJ2-7|NA
TGTGCCAGTAGTATGGGGCTTCAAGGGCGGGAGACAGCATTGTACTTC
CASSMGLQGRETALYF
>TRBV19|15|NA|TRBJ1-2|NA
TGTGCCAGTAGTGACGGACAGTTAGCTAACTATGGCTACACCTTC
CASSDGQLANYGYTF
>TRBV5-1|17|TRBD2|TRBJ2-3|NA
TGCGCCAGCAGCCCGTTCAGTAGCGGGAGTGGTACAGATACGCAGTATTTT
CASSPFSSGSGTDTQYF
>TRBV11-2|16|TRBD2|TRBJ2-5|NA
TGTGCCAGCAGCAGACCAGGGGCGGGGGGGCGAGAGACCCAGTACTTC
CASSRPGAGGRETQYF
>TRBV27|14|NA|TRBJ2-3|NA
TGTGCCAGCAGGCAGGGGACACTATCGGATACGCAGTATTTT
CASRQGTLSDTQYF
>TRBV7-2|13|TRBD1|TRBJ1-1|NA
TGTGCCAGCAGCTTACTGGGGACAGTAGAAGCTTTCTTT
CASSLLGTVEAFF
>TRBV10-1|13|TRBD1|TRBJ1-1|few
TGCGCCAGCAGTGATGGGACAGGGTTTTCGGCTTTCTTT
CASSDGTGFSAFF
>TRBV11-1|14|NA|TRBJ1-1|few
TGTGCCAGCAGTCCCAGGGTGGAGAACACTGAAGCTTTCTTT
CASSPRVENTEAFF
>TRBV7-9|12|NA|TRBJ2-5|few
TGTTCCAGCAGCTTAGTCGCGGAGACCCAGTACTTC
CSSSLVAETQYF
>TRBV13|14|TRBD2|TRBJ2-7|NA
TGTGCCAGCAGCTTTGGGACTAGCGGATACGAGCAGTACTTC
CASSFGTSGYEQYF
>TRBV4-3|14|TRBD1|TRBJ2-7|NA
TGCGCCAGCAGCCCCGGGACAGGGAAATACGAGCAGTACTTC
CASSPGTGKYEQYF
>TRBV28|15|NA|TRBJ2-7|NA
TGTGCCAGCAGACCCTATGGGGGCGAGGGTTACGAGCAGTACTTC
CASRPYGGEGYEQYF
>TRBV5-1|15|NA|TRBJ1-2|NA
TGCGCCAGCAGCTTGGAGGGGGTAATAAACTATGGCTACACCTTC
CASSLEGVINYGYTF
>TRBV28|14|NA|TRBJ2-1|once
TGTGCCAGCAGTTTTTTACTAGTAAGGAGTGAGCAGTTCTTC
CASSFLLVRSEQFF
>TRBV9|14|NA|TRBJ2-3|few
TGTGCCAGCAGCGTATGGGGAGGCACAGATACGCAGTATTTT
CASSVWGGTDTQYF
>TRBV7-9|14|NA|TRBJ1-1|NA
TGTGCCAGCAGCTGGGCCCAGGGGAATACTGAAGCTTTCTTT
CASSWAQGNTEAFF
>TRBV4-2|14|NA|TRBJ2-2|NA
TGTGCCAGCAGCCTGGGGCGGGGGCCCGGGGAGCTGTTTTTT
CASSLGRGPGELFF
>TRBV10-3|14|NA|TRBJ1-2|NA
TGTGCCATCGGGCGGGGGCTCGTCGGCTTGGGCTACACCTTC
CAIGRGLVGLGYTF
>TRBV6-5|15|TRBD1|TRBJ1-1|NA
TGTGCCAGCAGTTACGGGGTGAGGGGACAGTCGGAAGCTTTCTTT
CASSYGVRGQSEAFF
>TRBV29-1|12|NA|TRBJ2-1|NA
TGCAGCGTTGCAGGGCTCCACAATGAGCAGTTCTTC
CSVAGLHNEQFF
>TRBV6-1|13|TRBD1|TRBJ2-7|NA
TGTGCCAGCAGTGAGACAGGGGCCTACGAGCAGTACTTC
CASSETGAYEQYF
>TRBV7-9|15|NA|TRBJ1-4|NA
TGTGCCAGCACCATTAGCTCACTGGAAAATGAAAAACTGTTTTTT
CASTISSLENEKLFF
>TRBV6-5|12|NA|TRBJ1-2|NA
TGTGCCAGCAGGGACACCCTAGGAGGCTACACCTTC
CASRDTLGGYTF
>TRBV7-8|13|TRBD1|TRBJ1-1|NA
TGTGCCAGCAGCTTGGGGACAGGATTCGTGTCTTTCTTT
CASSLGTGFVSFF
>TRBV18|14|NA|TRBJ1-1|NA
TGTGCCAGCTCACTTGAGCTGGGCACAGCTGAAGCTTTCTTT
CASSLELGTAEAFF
>TRBV27|13|TRBD1|TRBJ2-7|NA
TGTGCCAGCAGTTTAGGGACAGCCTACGAGCAGTACTTC
CASSLGTAYEQYF
>TRBV20-1|11|TRBD1|TRBJ2-5|NA
TGCAGCCTGGACAGGGGAGAGACCCAGTACTTC
CSLDRGETQYF